A selection of T cell receptor beta chains follows, all from one sample in a study of tumor-infiltrating lymphocytes in primary liver carcinoma. TCRdb ran MiXCR on the multiplex PCR reads and lists one entry per CDR3 protein. In the table there are 95,000 to 100,000 distinct CDR3 sequences, about 70% of which are singletons. Material for sequencing was liver tumor tissue from sampling region 2. Receptors originate from a woman aged 60-75 years with primary liver carcinoma and hepatitis B virus infection. Both conserved end residues are part of each CDR3. The D gene is left open where the match is weak. Clone size appears in some rows only: once, few, many, or a class for an expanded clone.

TRBJ1-5 NA NA TRBV10-3 TGTGCCATCAGCGGGAACGCGCGACAGGATCAGCCCCAGCATTTT CAISGNARQDQPQHF
TRBJ1-5 TRBD1 NA TRBV4-1 TGCGCCAGCAGCCCTTGGACAGGGGATAGCAATCAGCCCCACTATTTT CASSPWTGDSNQPHYF
TRBJ2-2 NA few TRBV7-9 TGTGCCAGCAGCTTAGCATCGGGGAACACCGGGGAGCTGTTTTTT CASSLASGNTGELFF
TRBJ2-6 TRBD2 many TRBV29-1 TGCAGCGTTCGACTAGCATCAAGATCTGGGGCCAACGTCCTGACTTTC CSVRLASRSGANVLTF
TRBJ1-2 NA few TRBV25-1 TGTGCCAGCCTCGGAGGGTTTGGCTATGGCTACACCTTC CASLGGFGYGYTF
TRBJ2-7 NA NA TRBV4-2 TGTGCCTGCAGCTCCCGTTTACTCTACGAGCAGTACTTC CACSSRLLYEQYF
TRBJ1-3 NA many TRBV6-1 TGTGCCAGCAGTGAAACCCCTTCTTCTGGAAACACCATATATTTT CASSETPSSGNTIYF
TRBJ2-7 NA NA TRBV12-3/TRBV12-4 TGTGCCGGCAGTTCTGTGGGGGCGAACGAGCAGCACTTC CAGSSVGANEQHF
TRBJ2-7 NA many TRBV21-1 TGTGCCAGCAGATCGGGGGGCGAGCAGTACTTC CASRSGGEQYF
TRBJ1-1 NA NA TRBV11-1 TGTGCCAGAAGCTTCGGCAGGGCAGAAACTGAAGCTTTCTTT CARSFGRAETEAFF
TRBJ1-1 TRBD1 medium-sized TRBV11-2 TGTGCCAGCAGCCCTAGGGGACAGGGTTACACTGAAGCTTTCTTT CASSPRGQGYTEAFF